Described below is a single T cell receptor (beta chain) sequence and its context. The CDR3 spans 14 residues. CDR1 is SGHVS and CDR2 is FNYEAQ in the germline V gene. Trimming removed 0 bases from V and 5 bases from J, with 10 bases in between. This sample was taken from a study of T-cell reconstitution after alpha-beta-depleted transplantation in children. As it was prepared, the TCRbeta library received unique molecular identifiers. Each CDR3 protein is one row after TCRdb ran MiXCR on the PCR reads. The data contain 75,000 to 90,000 distinct CDR3 sequences, over 12% of them seen just once; the ten biggest clones take up 25% to 30%.

The chain carries TRBV7-6 and TRBJ2-5; no clear D. This sequence originates from a male patient aged 2-9 years who had a stem cell transplant for acute lymphoblastic leukemia, so the T cells may come from the graft donor. Sample: PBMCs, mostly from graft donor cells, taken 180 days after TCRalphabeta/CD19-depleted stem cell transplant. CDR3 coding DNA: TGTGCCAGCAGCTTAGCGCCAGCCGTGGAGACCCAGTACTTC. It encodes CASSLAPAVETQYF.